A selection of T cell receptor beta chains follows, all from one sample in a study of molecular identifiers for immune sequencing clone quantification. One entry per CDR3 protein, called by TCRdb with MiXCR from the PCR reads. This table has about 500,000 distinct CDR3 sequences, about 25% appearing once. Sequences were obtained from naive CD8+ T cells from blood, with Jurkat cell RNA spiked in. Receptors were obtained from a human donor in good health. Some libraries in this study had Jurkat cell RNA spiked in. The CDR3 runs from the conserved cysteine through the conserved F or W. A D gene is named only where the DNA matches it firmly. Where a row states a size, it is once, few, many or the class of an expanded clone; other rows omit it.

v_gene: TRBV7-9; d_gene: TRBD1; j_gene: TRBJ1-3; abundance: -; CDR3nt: TGTGCCAGCAGCTTAACAACCGGGACAGGGGGCAACACCATATATTTT; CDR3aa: CASSLTTGTGGNTIYF
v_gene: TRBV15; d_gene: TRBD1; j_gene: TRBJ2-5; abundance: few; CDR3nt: TGTGCCACCAGCAGAAGAGGGGGCGAGACCCAGTACTTC; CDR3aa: CATSRRGGETQYF
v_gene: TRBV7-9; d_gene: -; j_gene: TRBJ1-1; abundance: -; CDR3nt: TGTGCCAGCAGCTTACTCGGCCGGGCGGGGACTGAAGCTTTCTTT; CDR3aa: CASSLLGRAGTEAFF
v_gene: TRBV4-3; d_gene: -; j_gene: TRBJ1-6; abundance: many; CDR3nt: TGCGCCAGCAGCCAAGACCTGAGGGGTTCAAATTCACCCCTCCACTTT; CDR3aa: CASSQDLRGSNSPLHF
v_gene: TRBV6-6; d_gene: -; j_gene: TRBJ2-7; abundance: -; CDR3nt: TGTGCCAGCAGTTACTCAGAGGGGTCCTCCTACGAGCAGTACTTC; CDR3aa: CASSYSEGSSYEQYF
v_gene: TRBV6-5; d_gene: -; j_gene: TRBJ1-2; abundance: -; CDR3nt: TGTGCCAGCAGTTACGACAGATTCTCGAACTATGGCTACACCTTC; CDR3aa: CASSYDRFSNYGYTF
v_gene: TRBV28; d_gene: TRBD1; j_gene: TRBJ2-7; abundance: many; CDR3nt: TGTGCCAGCAGTTTCCGGGACAGGGGCTACGAGCAGTACTTC; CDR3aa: CASSFRDRGYEQYF
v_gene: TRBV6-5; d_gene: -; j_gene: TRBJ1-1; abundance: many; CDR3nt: TGTGCCAGCAGTTACAGGACATTGACTGAAGCTTTCTTT; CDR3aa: CASSYRTLTEAFF
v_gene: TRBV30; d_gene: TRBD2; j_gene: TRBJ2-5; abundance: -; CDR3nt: TGTGCCTGGAACGTAGCGGGGGGGCTAGAGACCCAGTACTTC; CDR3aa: CAWNVAGGLETQYF
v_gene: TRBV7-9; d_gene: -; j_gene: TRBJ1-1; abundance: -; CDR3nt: TGTGCCAGCAGCTTTGGCTTTTCTGAAGCTTTCTTT; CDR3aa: CASSFGFSEAFF
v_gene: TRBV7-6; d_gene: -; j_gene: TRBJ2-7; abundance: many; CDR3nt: TGTGCCAGCAGCTTAGACCAGAGCGAGCAGTACTTC; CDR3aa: CASSLDQSEQYF
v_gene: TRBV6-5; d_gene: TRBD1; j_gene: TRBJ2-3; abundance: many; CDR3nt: TGTGCCAGCAGTTACGAGTATACAGGGGTCATAGATACGCAGTATTTT; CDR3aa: CASSYEYTGVIDTQYF